The 15 T cell receptor beta chains reported below all come from one sample, sequenced in a study of shared clonotypes between healthy human individuals. Terminally differentiated effector memory CD45RA+ cells were excluded from the naive CD8 cells, which were CD45RO-negative and positively selected for CCR7. Libraries were prepared by immunoSEQ multiplex PCR; TCRdb keeps only in-frame clonotypes and omits some of them. In the table there are roughly 550,000 clones, around 95% of which are singletons. The sequenced sample was naive CD8+ T cells sorted from blood. The receptors were sampled from a woman younger than 45 in good health.

The chain is built from TRBV28 and TRBJ2-7; D might be TRBD2 (7 bases). The CDR3 contains 14 residues. V was trimmed by 2 bases and J by 4 bases, leaving 12 bases between them. Germline-derived CDR1 and CDR2 are MDHEN and SYDVKM. CDR3 sequence: CASSLGRGLYEQYF. The CDR3 DNA is TGTGCCAGCAGTTTAGGCAGGGGACTATACGAGCAGTACTTC.

V gene TRBV6-1 combines with J gene TRBJ2-3; D remains ambiguous. The CDR3 has 12 amino acids. V was trimmed by 8 bases and J by 2 bases, leaving 8 bases between them. Germline CDR1 MNHNS, CDR2 SASEGT. The CDR3: CASGPPTDTQYF. The CDR3 DNA is TGTGCCAGCGGGCCCCCCACAGATACGCAGTATTTT.

Details on this clone: Within the sample, other DNA sequences also encode this same CDR3. V is TRBV27 and J is TRBJ1-1; D remains unclear. Germline values: CDR1 MNHEY, CDR2 SMNVEV (reference sequence). With 3 bases removed from V and 1 base from J, the gap between germline ends came to 6 bases. The CDR3 is made up of 13 amino acids. The CDR3 region is CASSFGGNTEAFF. CDR3 nucleotides: TGTGCCAGCAGTTTTGGCGGGAACACTGAAGCTTTCTTT.

The chain is built from TRBV6-1 and TRBJ2-7, with TRBD2 as a possible D gene (6 bases). CDR3 length equals 16 residues. The germline V gene has CDR1 MNHNS and CDR2 SASEGT. V lost 0 bases to trimming and J lost 0 bases, with 12 bases between them. CDR3 in amino acids: CASSEAPRGSSYEQYF. The CDR3 nucleotides are TGTGCCAGCAGTGAAGCTCCTCGGGGGAGCTCCTACGAGCAGTACTTC.

The chain carries TRBV27 and TRBJ1-2; D is perhaps TRBD1 (6 bases). The germline gives CDR1 MNHEY, CDR2 SMNVEV (reference sequence). The CDR3 is 15 residues long. V lost 3 bases and J 1 base, leaving 12 bases between the germline ends. The CDR3 sequence is CASSFVGALNYGYTF. Here the CDR3 DNA reads TGTGCCAGCAGTTTCGTGGGGGCCCTTAACTATGGCTACACCTTC.

This clone is a singleton in its sample. The chain couples TRBV29-1 to TRBJ2-1, with 7 bases that match TRBD1. Germline CDR1 and CDR2: SQVTM and ANQGSEA. With V trimmed by 7 bases and J by 8 bases, 14 bases remained unmatched. This CDR3 contains 14 residues. The CDR3 DNA reads TGCAGCGAATACGGGGACAGTTATAGGGATGAGCAGTTCTTC. This codes for CSEYGDSYRDEQFF.

The CDR3 DNA is TGTGCCTGGGGGACTGAGAATAGCAATCAGCCCCAGCATTTT. It yields the protein CAWGTENSNQPQHF. The V and J genes are TRBV30 and TRBJ1-5; TRBD1 is a possible D gene (5 bases). The V gene's germline CDR1 is GTSNPN and CDR2 SVGIG (reference sequence). The V end lost 5 bases, the J end lost 0 bases, and 11 bases lay between the germline ends. The CDR3 runs to 14 residues.

The chain couples TRBV29-1 to TRBJ1-4; D is ambiguous. The ends were cut back, 4 bases at V and 8 bases at J, with 8 bases in the middle. Germline CDR1 and CDR2: SQVTM and ANQGSEA. The CDR3 has 11 residues. The CDR3 sequence: CSVGRREKLFF. Here the CDR3 DNA reads TGCAGCGTTGGCAGAAGAGAAAAACTGTTTTTT.

The chain combines TRBV29-1 with TRBJ2-5; a weak D match, TRBD2 (6 bases). Looked up from germline, CDR1 is SQVTM and CDR2 is ANQGSEA. The CDR3 loop spans 13 amino acids. The V gene lost 7 bases and the J gene lost 4 bases, with 16 bases spanning the gap. Here the CDR3 reads CSAVSREVETQYF. CDR3 nucleotide sequence: TGCAGCGCTGTCTCTAGGGAGGTAGAGACCCAGTACTTC.

The chain couples TRBV11-2 to TRBJ2-3; 11 bases are shared with TRBD2. Trimming took 6 bases from V and 3 from J; bases not matched to a gene: 8. Germline-derived CDR1 and CDR2 are SGHAT and FQNNGV. The CDR3 totals 16 residues. For the CDR3, the DNA is TGTGCCAGCAGTCGATCCGGGACTAGCGGAACAGATACGCAGTATTTT. Its translation is CASSRSGTSGTDTQYF. Drawing the rest from reference TRBV11-2 and TRBJ2-3, the complete variable domain is EAGVAQSPRYKIIEKRQSVAFWCNPISGHATLYWYQQILGQGPKLLIQFQNNGVVDDSQLPKDRFSAERLKGVDSTLKIQPAKLEDSAVYLCASSRSGTSGTDTQYFGPGTRLTVL.

The chain employs TRBV10-1 and TRBJ2-2; D might be TRBD2 (5 bases). This CDR3 contains 16 residues. Germline V lookup: CDR1 WNHNN, CDR2 SYGVQD (reference sequence). Trimming took 4 bases from V and 5 from J, leaving 17 bases between them. The DNA for the CDR3 is TGCGCCAGCAGTGTCGTGGGTACCGAGGGTACCGGGGAGCTGTTTTTT. This encodes CASSVVGTEGTGELFF.

V and J are TRBV5-6 and TRBJ2-7; 10 nucleotides match TRBD1. The CDR3 runs 14 residues. Losses at the gene ends were 4 bases for V and 6 bases for J; bases not matched to a gene: 7. Germline CDR1 SGHDT, CDR2 YYEEEE. In nucleotides, the CDR3 is TGTGCCAGCAGCGATCGACAGGGGGCGGTCGAGCAGTACTTC. The encoded protein is CASSDRQGAVEQYF.

This chain connects TRBV7-9 to TRBJ2-3, with D possibly TRBD2 on 7 matching bases. Trimming pared 4 bases from V and 1 base from J, leaving 12 bases between. Per germline, CDR1 SEHNR and CDR2 FQNEAQ (reference sequence). The CDR3 contains 15 residues. CDR3 sequence reads: CASSSYGGRTDTQYF. CDR3 in DNA: TGTGCCAGCAGCTCCTACGGGGGGCGCACAGATACGCAGTATTTT.

The chain is built from TRBV27 and TRBJ1-5; weak D call: TRBD1 (5 bases). The germline gives CDR1 MNHEY, CDR2 SMNVEV (reference sequence). Between the trimmed V and J ends, which lost 6 bases and 7 bases, there was a span of 16 bases. CDR3 length equals 14 residues. The CDR3 region has the DNA TGTGCCAGCAGAGAAACAGGAGGGAGGCAGCCCCAGCATTTT. It specifies CASRETGGRQPQHF.

The chain links TRBV13 to TRBJ2-1; D remains unclear. This CDR3 contains 12 residues. V lost 8 bases and J lost 8, with 13 bases in between. The V gene's germline CDR1 is PRHDT and CDR2 FYEKMQ (reference sequence). The CDR3 protein is CASRSLGDEQFF. Written as DNA, the CDR3 is TGTGCCAGCCGCTCCCTCGGAGATGAGCAGTTCTTC.